This T cell receptor (beta chain) was identified during a study of blood T cell repertoires in COVID-19. About the research overall: COVID-19 samples collected from the United States, Italy and Spain covered acute and convalescent phases. Sources were T cells, B-cell-depleted T cells, or PBMCs; the material itself was cDNA or gDNA.

CDR1 is SGHTS, CDR2 YDEGEE, per germline. The CDR3 has 12 amino acids. The germline V and J ends were trimmed by 0 bases and 4 bases, with 5 bases remaining between them. The Seattle patients, enrolled during active infection, were followed longitudinally. In the original processing: Nucleated cell number was recorded as an estimate derived from reference gene primer amplification. Only in-frame clones appear in the TCRdb table, and some are missing; sequencing was by immunoSEQ multiplex PCR. V and J calls plus clone size are reproduced from that table; the DNA served to infer D and trimming. The sample records 150,000 to 200,000 clones, around 81% being singletons.

The sample comprised peripheral blood. V is TRBV5-8 and J is TRBJ2-7; D ambiguous. The source is a woman over 75 with COVID-19, enrolled during active disease. The CDR3, as DNA: TGTGCCAGCAGCTTGGCCATTTACGAGCAGTACTTC. Its protein is CASSLAIYEQYF.